The T cell receptor (beta chain) under discussion was sequenced for a study of T cell repertoires in cytomegalovirus infection. The CDR3 spans 18 residues. Per the germline V gene, CDR1 is SQVTM and CDR2 is ANQGSEA. Trimming took 7 bases from V and 0 from J; bases not matched to a gene: 17. Comment on this clonotype: Its antigen is not known.

TCRdb reanalysed the reads using MiXCR and keeps one entry per CDR3 protein. The data contain approximately 1,000,000 distinct CDR3 sequences, 30% to 40% of them seen just once; the ten biggest clones take up around 15%. Whole-study results and caveats: Identification of carriers of CMV plus the relevant HLA was achieved through cumulative public TCR beta family frequency.

This specimen consisted of cultured CD8+ T cells from PBMCs, obtained from culture after CMV antigen stimulation. The chain combines TRBV29-1 with TRBJ1-4; 7 bases match TRBD1. The source is a human donor in good health (CMV status not recorded). Some clones in this sample may be carry-over from other donors' samples. The CDR3, as DNA: TGCAGCGGTGACACAACGGACAGGATTACTCCAACTAATGAAAAACTGTTTTTT. Translation: CSGDTTDRITPTNEKLFF.